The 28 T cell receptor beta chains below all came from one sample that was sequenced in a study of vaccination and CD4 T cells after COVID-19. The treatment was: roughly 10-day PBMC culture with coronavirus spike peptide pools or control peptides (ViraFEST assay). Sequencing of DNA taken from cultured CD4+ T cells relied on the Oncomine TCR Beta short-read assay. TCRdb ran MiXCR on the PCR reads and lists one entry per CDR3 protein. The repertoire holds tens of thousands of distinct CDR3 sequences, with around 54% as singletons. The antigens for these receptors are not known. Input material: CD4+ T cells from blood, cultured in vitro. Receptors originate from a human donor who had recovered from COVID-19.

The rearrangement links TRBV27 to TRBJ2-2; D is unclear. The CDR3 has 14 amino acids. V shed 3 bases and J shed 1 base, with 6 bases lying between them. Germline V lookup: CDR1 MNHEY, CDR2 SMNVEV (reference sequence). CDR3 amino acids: CASSLKWNTGELFF. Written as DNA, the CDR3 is TGTGCCAGCAGTTTGAAGTGGAACACCGGGGAGCTGTTTTTT.

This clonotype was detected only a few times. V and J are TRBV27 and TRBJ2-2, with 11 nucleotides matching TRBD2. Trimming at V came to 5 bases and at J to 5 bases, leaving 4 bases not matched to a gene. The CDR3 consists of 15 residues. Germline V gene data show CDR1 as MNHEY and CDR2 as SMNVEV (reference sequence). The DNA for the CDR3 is TGTGCCAGCAGTGCAATAGCGGGGGGGACCGGGGAGCTGTTTTTT. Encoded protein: CASSAIAGGTGELFF.

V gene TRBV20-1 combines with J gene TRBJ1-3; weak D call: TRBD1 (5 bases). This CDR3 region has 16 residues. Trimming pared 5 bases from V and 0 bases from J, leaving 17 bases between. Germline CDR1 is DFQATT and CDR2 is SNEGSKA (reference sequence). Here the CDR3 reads CSARDGGGPSGNTIYF. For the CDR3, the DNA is TGCAGTGCTCGGGACGGCGGGGGACCCTCTGGAAACACCATATATTTT.

The CDR3 region is CASSSNRVRQPQHF. The DNA of the CDR3 is TGTGCCAGTAGTAGTAACAGGGTCCGTCAGCCCCAGCATTTT. V gene TRBV19 combines with J gene TRBJ1-5; D may be TRBD1 (6 bases). The V gene's germline CDR1 is LNHDA and CDR2 SQIVND (reference sequence). Deletions cut 4 bases from V and 6 bases from J, with 13 bases between. The CDR3 covers 14 residues.

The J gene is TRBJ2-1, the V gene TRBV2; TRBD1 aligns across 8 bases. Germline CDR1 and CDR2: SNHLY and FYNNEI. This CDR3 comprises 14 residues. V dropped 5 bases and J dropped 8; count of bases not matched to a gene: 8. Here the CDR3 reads CASSLDRARDEQFF. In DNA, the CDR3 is TGTGCCAGCAGTTTGGACAGGGCGAGGGATGAGCAGTTCTTC.

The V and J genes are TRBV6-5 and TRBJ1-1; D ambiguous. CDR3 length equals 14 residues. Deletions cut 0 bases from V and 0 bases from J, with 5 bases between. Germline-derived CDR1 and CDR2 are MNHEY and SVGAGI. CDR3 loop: CASSYSRLNTEAFF. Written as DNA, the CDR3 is TGTGCCAGCAGTTACTCCAGATTGAACACTGAAGCTTTCTTT.

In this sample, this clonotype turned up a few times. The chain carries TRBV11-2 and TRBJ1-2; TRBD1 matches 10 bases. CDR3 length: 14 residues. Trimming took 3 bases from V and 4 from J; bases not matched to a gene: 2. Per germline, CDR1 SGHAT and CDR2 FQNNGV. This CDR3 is CASSFRTGGYGYTF. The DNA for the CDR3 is TGTGCCAGCAGCTTCCGGACAGGGGGCTATGGCTACACCTTC.

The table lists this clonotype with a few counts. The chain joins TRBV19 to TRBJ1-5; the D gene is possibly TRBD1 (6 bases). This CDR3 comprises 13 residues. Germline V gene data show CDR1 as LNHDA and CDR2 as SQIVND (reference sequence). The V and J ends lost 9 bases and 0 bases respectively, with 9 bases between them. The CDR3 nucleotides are TGTGCCAGCAGGGGCACTAGCAATCAGCCCCAGCATTTT. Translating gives CASRGTSNQPQHF.

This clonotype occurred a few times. CDR3 amino acids: CSANPQTSGVLDTQYF. The CDR3 DNA reads TGCAGTGCCAATCCGCAGACTAGCGGGGTTTTGGATACGCAGTATTTT. The V gene is TRBV20-1, the J gene TRBJ2-3, with 11 bases fitting TRBD2. The CDR3 spans 16 residues. Looked up from germline, CDR1 is DFQATT and CDR2 is SNEGSKA (reference sequence). V lost 6 bases and J lost 6; bases outside the gene matches: 14.

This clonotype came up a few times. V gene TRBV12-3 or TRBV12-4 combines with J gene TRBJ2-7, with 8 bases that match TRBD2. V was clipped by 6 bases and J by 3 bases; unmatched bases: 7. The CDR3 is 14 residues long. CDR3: CASRRSGSHYEQYF. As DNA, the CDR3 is TGTGCCAGCAGACGAAGCGGGAGTCACTACGAGCAGTACTTC.

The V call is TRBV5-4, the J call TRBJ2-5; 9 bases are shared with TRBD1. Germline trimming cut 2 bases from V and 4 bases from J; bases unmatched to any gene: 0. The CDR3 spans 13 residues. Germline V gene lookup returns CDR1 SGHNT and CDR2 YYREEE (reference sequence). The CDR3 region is CASSLQGAETQYF. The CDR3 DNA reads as TGTGCCAGCAGCTTACAGGGGGCAGAGACCCAGTACTTC.

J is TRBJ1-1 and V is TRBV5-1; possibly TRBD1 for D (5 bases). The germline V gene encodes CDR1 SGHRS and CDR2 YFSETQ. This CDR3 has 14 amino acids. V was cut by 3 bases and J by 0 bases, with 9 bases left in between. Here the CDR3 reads CASSWDGMNTEAFF. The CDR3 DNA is TGCGCCAGCAGCTGGGACGGTATGAACACTGAAGCTTTCTTT.

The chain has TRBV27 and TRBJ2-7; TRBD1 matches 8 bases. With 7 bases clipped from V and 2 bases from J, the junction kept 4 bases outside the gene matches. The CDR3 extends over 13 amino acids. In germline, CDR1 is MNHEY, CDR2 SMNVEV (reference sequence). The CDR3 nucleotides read TGTGCCAGCACCGACAGGGGAACCTACGAGCAGTACTTC. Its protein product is CASTDRGTYEQYF.

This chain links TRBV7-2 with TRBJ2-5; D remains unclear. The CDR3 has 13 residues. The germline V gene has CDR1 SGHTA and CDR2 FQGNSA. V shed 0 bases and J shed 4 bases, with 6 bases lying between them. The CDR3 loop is CASSLAPGETQYF. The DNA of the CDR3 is TGTGCCAGCAGCTTAGCTCCGGGAGAGACCCAGTACTTC.

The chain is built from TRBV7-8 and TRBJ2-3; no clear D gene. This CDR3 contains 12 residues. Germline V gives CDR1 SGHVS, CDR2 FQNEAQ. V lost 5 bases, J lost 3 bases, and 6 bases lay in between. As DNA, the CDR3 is TGTGCCAGCAGCCCCCCGACAGATACGCAGTATTTT. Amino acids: CASSPPTDTQYF.

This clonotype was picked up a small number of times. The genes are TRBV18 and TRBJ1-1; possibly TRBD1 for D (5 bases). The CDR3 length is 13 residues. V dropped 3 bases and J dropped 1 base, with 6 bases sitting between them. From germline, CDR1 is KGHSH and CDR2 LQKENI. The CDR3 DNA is TGTGCCAGCTCACCTCAGGGGAACACTGAAGCTTTCTTT. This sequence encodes CASSPQGNTEAFF.

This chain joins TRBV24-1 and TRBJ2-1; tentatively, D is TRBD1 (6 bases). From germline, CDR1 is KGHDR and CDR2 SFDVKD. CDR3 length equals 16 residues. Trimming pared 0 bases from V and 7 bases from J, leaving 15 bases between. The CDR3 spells CATSDLYGTSSNEQFF. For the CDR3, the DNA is TGTGCCACCAGTGATTTGTATGGGACAAGCAGTAATGAGCAGTTCTTC.

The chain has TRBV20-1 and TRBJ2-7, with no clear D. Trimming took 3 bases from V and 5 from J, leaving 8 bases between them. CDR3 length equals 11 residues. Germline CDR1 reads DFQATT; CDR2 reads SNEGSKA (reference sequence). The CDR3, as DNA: TGCAGTGCTAGGTTTTCCCACGAGCAGTACTTC. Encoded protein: CSARFSHEQYF.

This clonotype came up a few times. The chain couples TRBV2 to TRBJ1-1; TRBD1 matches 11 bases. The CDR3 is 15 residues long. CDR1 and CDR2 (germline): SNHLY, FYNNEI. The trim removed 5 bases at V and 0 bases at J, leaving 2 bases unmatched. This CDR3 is CASSLDRGLNTEAFF. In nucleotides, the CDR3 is TGTGCCAGCAGTCTGGACAGGGGGCTGAACACTGAAGCTTTCTTT.

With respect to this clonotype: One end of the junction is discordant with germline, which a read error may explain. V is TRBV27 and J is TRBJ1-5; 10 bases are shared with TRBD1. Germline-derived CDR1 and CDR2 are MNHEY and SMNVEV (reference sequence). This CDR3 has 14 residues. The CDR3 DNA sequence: TGTGCCAGCAGGCTCGGACAGGGGGATCAGCTCCAGCATTTT. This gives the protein CASRLGQGDQLQHF.

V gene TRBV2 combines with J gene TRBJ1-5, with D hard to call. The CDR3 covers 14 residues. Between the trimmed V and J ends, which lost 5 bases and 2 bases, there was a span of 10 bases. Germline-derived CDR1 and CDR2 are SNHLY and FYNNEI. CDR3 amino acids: CASSTTGGNQPQHF. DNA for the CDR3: TGTGCCAGCAGTACAACGGGAGGCAATCAGCCCCAGCATTTT.

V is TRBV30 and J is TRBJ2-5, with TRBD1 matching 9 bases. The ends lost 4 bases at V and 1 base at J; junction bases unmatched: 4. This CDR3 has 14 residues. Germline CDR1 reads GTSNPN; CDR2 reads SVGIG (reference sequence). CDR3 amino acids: CAWTGTGIQETQYF. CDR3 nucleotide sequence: TGTGCCTGGACCGGGACAGGGATCCAAGAGACCCAGTACTTC.

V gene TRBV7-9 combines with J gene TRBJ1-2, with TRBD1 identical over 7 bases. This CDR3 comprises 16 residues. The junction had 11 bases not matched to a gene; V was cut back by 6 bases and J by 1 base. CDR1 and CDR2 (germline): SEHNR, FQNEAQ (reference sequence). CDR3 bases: TGTGCCAGCAGATCTAGCGGGACAGATTATAACTATGGCTACACCTTC. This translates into CASRSSGTDYNYGYTF.

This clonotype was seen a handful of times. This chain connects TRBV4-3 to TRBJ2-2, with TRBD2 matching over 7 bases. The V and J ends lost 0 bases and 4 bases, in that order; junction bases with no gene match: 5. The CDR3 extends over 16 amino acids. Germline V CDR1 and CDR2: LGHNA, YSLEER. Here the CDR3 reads CASSQDHGGSTGELFF. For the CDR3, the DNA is TGCGCCAGCAGCCAAGATCACGGGGGGAGCACCGGGGAGCTGTTTTTT.

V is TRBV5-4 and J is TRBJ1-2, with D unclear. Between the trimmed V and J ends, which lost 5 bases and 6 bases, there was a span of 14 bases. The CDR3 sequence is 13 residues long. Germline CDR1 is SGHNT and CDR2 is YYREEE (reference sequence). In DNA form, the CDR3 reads TGTGCCAGCAGGGCAATGGGCAAGCATGGCTACACCTTC. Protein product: CASRAMGKHGYTF.

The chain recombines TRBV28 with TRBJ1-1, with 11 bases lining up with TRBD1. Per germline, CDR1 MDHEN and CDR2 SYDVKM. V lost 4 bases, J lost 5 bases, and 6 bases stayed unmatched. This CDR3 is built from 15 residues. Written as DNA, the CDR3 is TGTGCCAGCAGTTCCGGACAGGGGGCGGGTACTGAAGCTTTCTTT. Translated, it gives CASSSGQGAGTEAFF.

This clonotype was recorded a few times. In nucleotides, the CDR3 is TGTGCCAGCAGCTTTTCTGGGGGACAGAGCCTCTATGGCTACACCTTC. It encodes CASSFSGGQSLYGYTF. The rearrangement joins TRBV7-8 to TRBJ1-2, with TRBD1 matching over 7 bases. This CDR3 is 16 amino acids long. J lost 4 bases, V lost 3 bases, and 11 bases had no gene match. Germline loops: CDR1 SGHVS, CDR2 FQNEAQ.

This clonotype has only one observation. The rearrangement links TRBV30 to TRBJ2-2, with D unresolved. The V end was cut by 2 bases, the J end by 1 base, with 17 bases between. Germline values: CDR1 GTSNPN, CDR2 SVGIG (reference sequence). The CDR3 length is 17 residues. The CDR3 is CAWSPPRPRLNTGELFF. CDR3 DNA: TGTGCCTGGAGTCCTCCTAGGCCCCGATTGAACACCGGGGAGCTGTTTTTT.